This T cell receptor beta chain was sequenced for a study of T-cell memory formation after mild COVID-19 (dated by TCRdb to the early 2020s). In the study overall: TCR sequence clusters from the two donors were found to be largely donor specific. The cohort was made up of two young adult volunteers, one female and one male, who were previously healthy. In two donors, T-cell clones that expanded and contracted after mild COVID-19 were followed by sequencing TCRalpha and TCRbeta repertoires longitudinally.

Sequenced on an Illumina NovaSeq 6000. TCRalpha and TCRbeta cDNA libraries were built by 5'RACE with constant-segment primers, adding sample barcodes and unique molecular identifiers. Trizol reagent was used to extract RNA from every sample. The libraries were amplified in two PCR steps, and the second step added a second sample barcode and Illumina TruSeq adapters. Sequencing of libraries was performed on an Illumina NovaSeq with 2 x 150 bp paired-end reads. In the paper's pipeline: Reads were demultiplexed and collapsed into UMI-guided consensus sequences with migec v1.2.7. Using mixcr v2.1.11, the UMI consensuses were aligned to TRA and TRB V and J templates and assembled into clonotypes. Expanded or contracted clonotypes were those called significant by both edgeR and NoisET, with noise models trained on biological replicates. For edgeR calls, the cutoffs were a false discovery rate-adjusted p below 0.01 and a log2 fold-change threshold of 1. As an exploratory analysis of dynamics, PCA with hierarchical clustering was applied to max-normalized trajectories of the 1000 most abundant clonotypes. Each responding clone was given a CD4 or CD8 phenotype based on the CD4+ and CD8+ repertoires, which had been sequenced separately. The raw public reads went through TCRdb reprocessing: fastp at Q25, MiXCR clone calling, in-frame beta chains kept. Entries that share a CDR3 protein sequence are merged under the most common genes and DNA. None of the V and J calls come from the authors' own analysis; TCRdb made them. This sample holds 110,000 or so distinct CDR3 sequences; around a fifth were observed only once. The ten largest clones represent approximately 40% of the sample.

Ficoll-Paque density gradient centrifugation was the method used to isolate PBMCs. This clonotype was counted a few times. What antigen it recognizes has not been identified. Base qualities are not at hand, and no much larger clone is one base apart. General conclusions and limits of the study: Contracting CD4+ clones turned up mainly in the CM and EM memory subsets, whereas EMRA was where CD8+ clones were enriched. Clones that contracted from day 15 to 85 showed balanced CD4/CD8 phenotypes, whereas a second wave of clones that expanded from day 15 to 37 leaned towards CD4+. The study covered only a couple of mild cases, and larger cohorts including severe cases with pre-infection samples were considered necessary. Some responding clones were detected in pre-infection memory, which suggested that pre-existing cross-reactive memory T cells had joined the SARS-CoV-2 response. The second-wave clones that peaked on day 37 were not confirmed to be SARS-CoV-2 specific.

The sequencing sample was made of PBMCs or a T cell subset sorted from them (not recorded which). The sequence derives from a man aged 18-30 years who had mild COVID-19 (a few samples of this study predate the infection). The sample titles of this study are shuffled in the database, so cell type and time point are left out; the donor was told from shared clones.

The CDR3 region has the sequence CASSLDAGQPYEQYF. The DNA sequence is as follows: TGTGCCAGCAGCTTGGATGCGGGACAGCCCTACGAGCAGTACTTC. The sequence links TRBV5-5 to TRBJ2-7; TRBD1 could be the D gene, as 7 bases match. The junction carries 12 bases between V and J, which are trimmed by 0 bases and 2 bases respectively. CDR1 is given as SGHKS and CDR2 as YYEKEE, both from the germline V gene (reference sequence). The CDR3 runs 15 residues from the cysteine to the phenylalanine. Only the CDR3 portion is preserved as DNA: 45 bases, with reading frame beginning at the first base.